One and the same sample provided the 21 T cell receptor beta chains below, sequenced in a study of cytomegalovirus exposure and HLA in healthy donors. PCR used 60 Vbeta primers and 13 Jbeta primers. This table comes from immunoSEQ multiplex PCR, and its TCRdb copy is limited to in-frame clones, with some not included. This table holds 100,000 to 150,000 clones, approximately 77% found once. The specimen sequenced was PBMCs. Receptors originate from a man aged 18 to 35 in good health and CMV-seronegative.

CDR3 sequence (DNA): TGTGCCAGCAGCTCGTTAATAGCGGCTAGCACAGATACGCAGTATTTT. Protein product: CASSSLIAASTDTQYF. The V and J genes are TRBV7-9 and TRBJ2-3; perhaps TRBD2 as D (6 bases). Deletions cut 4 bases from V and 0 bases from J, with 14 bases between. The CDR3 has 16 residues. CDR1 is SEHNR, CDR2 FQNEAQ, per germline (reference sequence).

The V and J genes are TRBV7-6 and TRBJ2-7, with 7 bases matching TRBD1. V trimming: 5 bases; J trimming: 0 bases; junction bases outside the gene matches: 7. This CDR3 region has 15 residues. CDR1 and CDR2 from the germline V gene are SGHVS and FNYEAQ. In nucleotides, the CDR3 is TGTGCCAGCAGCAGGACAGGCGAAAGCTCCTACGAGCAGTACTTC. It yields the protein CASSRTGESSYEQYF. Filled out from reference TRBV7-6 and TRBJ2-7, the complete variable domain reads GAGVSQSPRYKVTKRGQDVALRCDPISGHVSLYWYRQALGQGPEFLTYFNYEAQQDKSGLPNDRFSAERPEGSISTLTIQRTEQRDSAMYRCASSRTGESSYEQYFGPGTRLTVT.

The V and J genes are TRBV27 and TRBJ2-2; D not resolved. Per the germline V gene, CDR1 is MNHEY and CDR2 is SMNVEV (reference sequence). V shed 6 bases and J shed 2 bases, with 16 bases lying between them. The CDR3 spans 16 residues. The CDR3 DNA reads as TGTGCCAGCAGGTCGGTTGGCAGACAAAACACCGGGGAGCTGTTTTTT. Amino acids: CASRSVGRQNTGELFF.

V gene TRBV18 combines with J gene TRBJ1-2; a weak D match, TRBD1 (6 bases). Germline V CDR1 and CDR2: KGHSH, LQKENI. CDR3 length equals 14 residues. Trimming removed 6 bases at V and 8 bases at J, with 19 bases between. In DNA, the CDR3 is TGTGCCAGCTCCCCTACTCAGGGGCCGGAAGGCTACACCTTC. Protein product: CASSPTQGPEGYTF.

This clone was picked up a small number of times. The chain has TRBV27 and TRBJ1-5; a possible D gene is TRBD1 (5 bases). Trimming left V 7 bases short and J 2 bases short, with 15 bases between. This CDR3 is built from 15 residues. Looked up from germline, CDR1 is MNHEY and CDR2 is SMNVEV (reference sequence). CDR3 DNA sequence: TGTGCCAGCAAAGTTCTAGGGGAGGGCAATCAGCCCCAGCATTTT. It translates to CASKVLGEGNQPQHF.

This chain uses TRBV29-1 with TRBJ1-1, with 7 bases that match TRBD1. The CDR3 contains 14 residues. The V gene's germline CDR1 is SQVTM and CDR2 ANQGSEA. V lost 5 bases, J lost 0 bases, and 6 bases stayed unmatched. CDR3 sequence: CSVKPGQLNTEAFF. The CDR3 DNA is TGCAGCGTTAAACCGGGACAGCTGAACACTGAAGCTTTCTTT.

The J gene is TRBJ1-1, the V gene TRBV12-5; 8 positions match TRBD1. CDR3 length: 14 amino acids. Germline V gene data show CDR1 as LGHNT and CDR2 as FRNRAP. The V gene end was trimmed by 5 bases and the J gene end by 0 bases; junction bases not matched to a gene: 2. The CDR3 is CASGPDRVNTEAFF. CDR3 nucleotide sequence: TGTGCTAGTGGTCCGGACAGGGTGAACACTGAAGCTTTCTTT. Full variable domain (remainder filled in from reference TRBV12-5 and TRBJ1-1): DARVTQTPRHKVTEMGQEVTMRCQPILGHNTVFWYRQTMMQGLELLAYFRNRAPLDDSGMPKDRFSAEMPDATLATLKIQPSEPRDSAVYFCASGPDRVNTEAFFGQGTRLTVV.

A single count supports this clone. V usage is TRBV19 and J usage is TRBJ1-3; D uncertain. From germline, CDR1 is LNHDA and CDR2 SQIVND (reference sequence). With 5 bases removed from V and 0 bases from J, the gap between germline ends came to 5 bases. The CDR3 sequence is 13 residues long. CDR3 residues: CASSGSSGNTIYF. The DNA for the CDR3 is TGTGCCAGTAGTGGGAGCTCTGGAAACACCATATATTTT.

This chain connects TRBV7-2 to TRBJ1-3; 8 nucleotides line up with TRBD1. The CDR3 spans 15 residues. Germline CDR1 and CDR2: SGHTA and FQGNSA. J was trimmed by 4 bases and V by 6 bases; bases with no gene match: 8. CDR3 sequence (DNA): TGTGCCAGCAGATCCGACAGGGGAACAGGAAACACCATATATTTT. Its translation: CASRSDRGTGNTIYF.

The rearrangement links TRBV7-8 to TRBJ2-7; a weak D match, TRBD1 (5 bases). The CDR3 is made up of 12 amino acids. V gave up 1 base and J gave up 12 bases, with 13 bases separating them. CDR1 and CDR2 (germline): SGHVS, FQNEAQ. CDR3 sequence (DNA): TGTGCCAGCAGCTTAGAAGGGGCCGAACCGTACTTC. This translates into CASSLEGAEPYF.

This rearrangement joins TRBV27 to TRBJ1-4; TRBD1 aligns across 7 bases. Looked up from germline, CDR1 is MNHEY and CDR2 is SMNVEV (reference sequence). This CDR3 has 14 residues. V lost 8 bases and J lost 2; bases outside the gene matches: 5. The CDR3 loop reads CASRQTGTNEKLFF. CDR3 in DNA: TGTGCCAGCCGCCAGACAGGGACTAATGAAAAACTGTTTTTT.

Comments on this clone: The same CDR3 is also encoded by other DNA sequences in this sample. The rearrangement joins TRBV12-5 to TRBJ2-2; D remains ambiguous. Germline V gene lookup returns CDR1 LGHNT and CDR2 FRNRAP. The V end lost 5 bases, the J end lost 3 bases, and 7 bases lay between the germline ends. The CDR3 runs to 13 residues. The CDR3 protein is CASGPIYTGELFF. CDR3 coding DNA: TGTGCTAGTGGTCCTATTTACACCGGGGAGCTGTTTTTT.

Points on this clone: The sample holds other DNA sequences that translate to the same CDR3. The chain links TRBV6-1 to TRBJ2-4; TRBD1 might be the D (6 bases). Germline V gives CDR1 MNHNS, CDR2 SASEGT. CDR3 length: 17 amino acids. The V end lost 4 bases, the J end lost 0 bases, and 16 bases lay between the germline ends. The CDR3 DNA follows: TGTGCCAGCAGTGGACAGGTTTACTCTGTAGCCAAAAACATTCAGTACTTC. Protein product: CASSGQVYSVAKNIQYF.

The J gene is TRBJ2-7, the V gene TRBV20-1; tentatively, D is TRBD1 (5 bases). Between the trimmed V and J ends, which lost 7 bases and 7 bases, there was a span of 11 bases. Germline lookup yields CDR1 DFQATT and CDR2 SNEGSKA (reference sequence). This CDR3 contains 10 residues. The DNA of the CDR3 is TGCAGTGTGGGCGCAGGGGAGCAGTACTTC. Amino acids: CSVGAGEQYF.

The V and J genes are TRBV7-2 and TRBJ2-7; tentatively, D is TRBD1 (6 bases). V was pared by 5 bases and J by 3 bases, with 17 bases between. Germline V gene data show CDR1 as SGHTA and CDR2 as FQGNSA. The CDR3 has 15 amino acids. CDR3 nucleotides: TGTGCCAGCAGCCCCGCCCGGGACATCGGCTACGAGCAGTACTTC. It codes for CASSPARDIGYEQYF. The whole variable domain, remainder taken from reference TRBV7-2 and TRBJ2-7, is GAGVSQSPSNKVTEKGKDVELRCDPISGHTALYWYRQSLGQGLEFLIYFQGNSAPDKSGLPSDRFSAERTGGSVSTLTIQRTQQEDSAVYLCASSPARDIGYEQYFGPGTRLTVT.

The chain joins TRBV7-8 to TRBJ1-5; D not resolved. Trimming took 5 bases from V and 7 from J, leaving 12 bases between them. The CDR3 has 13 amino acids. Germline V gene data show CDR1 as SGHVS and CDR2 as FQNEAQ. The CDR3 DNA reads TGTGCCAGCAGCCTAGGCGGGATACAGCCCCAGCATTTT. It codes for CASSLGGIQPQHF.

The rearrangement links TRBV14 to TRBJ2-1; the match to TRBD2 covers 9 bases. CDR1 SGHDN and CDR2 FVKESK come from the germline V gene. The CDR3 spans 16 residues. V was pared by 0 bases and J by 4 bases, with 4 bases of the junction left unmatched. CDR3 residues: CASSQEGLARYNEQFF. The CDR3 DNA follows: TGTGCCAGCAGCCAAGAGGGACTAGCACGTTACAATGAGCAGTTCTTC.

The chain combines TRBV13 with TRBJ1-2, with TRBD1 identical over 11 bases. Germline V gene lookup returns CDR1 PRHDT and CDR2 FYEKMQ (reference sequence). V shed 4 bases and J 8 bases; nucleotides not matched to a gene: 3. This CDR3 has 13 residues. CDR3 sequence: CASSSWTGGGYTF. The CDR3 DNA reads TGTGCCAGCAGCTCCTGGACAGGGGGCGGCTACACCTTC. Based on the CDR3 plus reference TRBV13 and TRBJ1-2, the full variable domain is AAGVIQSPRHLIKEKRETATLKCYPIPRHDTVYWYQQGPGQDPQFLISFYEKMQSDKGSIPDRFSAQQFSDYHSELNMSSLELGDSALYFCASSSWTGGGYTFGSGTRLTVV.

This chain joins TRBV13 and TRBJ2-3, with a possible D match to TRBD1 (5 bases). From germline, CDR1 is PRHDT and CDR2 FYEKMQ (reference sequence). The CDR3 spans 14 residues. V gave up 6 bases and J gave up 3 bases, with 13 bases separating them. The CDR3 coding sequence is TGTGCCAGCAGTCGGCCTGACAGAACAGATACGCAGTATTTT. Translation: CASSRPDRTDTQYF.

The rearrangement links TRBV4-1 to TRBJ1-2; no definite D call. From germline, CDR1 is MGHRA and CDR2 YSYEKL. V lost 1 base, J lost 5 bases, and 14 bases lay in between. The CDR3 covers 15 residues. The CDR3 DNA sequence: TGCGCCAGCAGCCAAGGAACAGCTACGGGGTATGGCTACACCTTC. It translates to CASSQGTATGYGYTF.

Written as DNA, the CDR3 is TGTGCCAGCAGCCCCACGGTAGGGCAGGGCTGGGGCTACACCTTC. It codes for CASSPTVGQGWGYTF. This chain connects TRBV7-2 to TRBJ1-2, with D possibly matching TRBD1 (5 bases). V was cut by 5 bases and J by 8 bases, with 21 bases left in between. The CDR3 length is 15 residues. Per germline, CDR1 SGHTA and CDR2 FQGNSA.